Following are 15 T cell receptor beta chains from one sample sequenced in a study of monozygotic twins with inflammatory bowel disease. TCRdb reprocessed the 5' RACE reads and stores each CDR3 protein as one record, lacking DNA. The table for this sample gives about 160,000 distinct CDR3 sequences. The sequencing input was blood. The receptors derive from a human donor with ulcerative colitis or Crohn's disease, or a healthy co-twin of an affected twin (not recorded which).

The chain is built from TRBV20-1 and TRBJ2-7. From germline, CDR1 is DFQATT and CDR2 SNEGSKA (reference sequence). This CDR3 has 13 residues. The CDR3 loop is CSAVVGGLYEQYF.

The V and J genes are TRBV5-1 and TRBJ2-1; absent DNA, TCRdb's TRBD2 call cannot be checked. CDR3 length: 15 residues. CDR1 and CDR2 (germline): SGHRS, YFSETQ. CDR3 amino acids: CASSLTSSGNNEQFF.

The chain couples TRBV18 to TRBJ2-5; TCRdb's assignment of TRBD2 cannot be checked, as there is no DNA. The CDR3 runs 15 residues. The germline CDR1 and CDR2 sequences are KGHSH and LQKENI. This CDR3 is CASSPGTSGRETQYF.

This chain links TRBV27 with TRBJ2-5. Looked up from germline, CDR1 is MNHEY and CDR2 is SMNVEV (reference sequence). CDR3 length: 14 amino acids. CDR3 protein: CASSRIGRKETQYF.

The CDR3 here is CASSLGGSAKEQYF. The chain joins TRBV5-4 to TRBJ2-7. The CDR3 totals 14 residues. Germline-derived CDR1 and CDR2 are SGHNT and YYREEE (reference sequence). Combining the CDR3 with reference TRBV5-4 and TRBJ2-7 gives the whole variable domain ETGVTQSPTHLIKTRGQQVTLRCSSQSGHNTVSWYQQALGQGPQFIFQYYREEENGRGNFPPRFSGLQFPNYSSELNVNALELDDSALYLCASSLGGSAKEQYFGPGTRLTVT.

This rearrangement joins TRBV12-3 or TRBV12-4 to TRBJ2-1; the D call of TRBD2 rests on TCRdb alone, since no DNA is present to check it. CDR3 length: 16 residues. CDR3 loop: CASSSGTSGSLLEQFF.

The chain couples TRBV29-1 to TRBJ2-3; TCRdb's D call of TRBD1 is untestable without DNA. Germline CDR1 and CDR2: SQVTM and ANQGSEA. This CDR3 contains 12 residues. CDR3 loop: CSVGGGGNTQYF.

The chain uses TRBV3-1 and TRBJ2-6. This CDR3 is 15 amino acids long. The germline CDR1 and CDR2 sequences are LGHDT and YNNKEL (reference sequence). CDR3: CASSHRGAGANVLTF.

V is TRBV20-1 and J is TRBJ1-2; no DNA is available, so the TRBD1 call from TCRdb remains unchecked. Germline V gives CDR1 DFQATT, CDR2 SNEGSKA (reference sequence). This CDR3 has 14 residues. Here the CDR3 reads CSAMGQGINYGYTF.

This chain uses TRBV5-1 with TRBJ2-2. Germline lookup yields CDR1 SGHRS and CDR2 YFSETQ. There are 12 residues in the CDR3. CDR3 amino acids: CASGQLDGELFF.

The V call is TRBV7-2, the J call TRBJ1-6; TCRdb outputs TRBD1, but without DNA this stays unchecked. Germline assignment: CDR1 SGHTA and CDR2 FQGNSA. This CDR3 contains 15 residues. CDR3: CASSPTGTDNSPLHF. The full variable domain, its missing parts supplied by reference TRBV7-2 and TRBJ1-6, is GAGVSQSPSNKVTEKGKDVELRCDPISGHTALYWYRQSLGQGLEFLIYFQGNSAPDKSGLPSDRFSAERTGGSVSTLTIQRTQQEDSAVYLCASSPTGTDNSPLHFGNGTRLTVT.

The chain is built from TRBV5-1 and TRBJ2-7; TCRdb selects TRBD2, and the lack of DNA leaves this call unchecked. Germline V gene sequence: CDR1 SGHRS, CDR2 YFSETQ. The CDR3 sequence is 15 residues long. CDR3 sequence reads: CASSPGTSGGDEQYF.

The chain combines TRBV18 with TRBJ1-4. Germline CDR1 reads KGHSH; CDR2 reads LQKENI. CDR3 length: 13 residues. This CDR3 is CASSQRRVEKLFF.

The CDR3 region is CASSLHAGGNQPQHF. This chain joins TRBV5-1 and TRBJ1-5; the D call of TRBD1 rests on TCRdb alone, since no DNA is present to check it. CDR1 is SGHRS and CDR2 is YFSETQ in the germline V gene. This CDR3 region has 15 residues. Using reference TRBV5-1 and TRBJ1-5 for the parts outside the CDR3, the full variable domain is KAGVTQTPRYLIKTRGQQVTLSCSPISGHRSVSWYQQTPGQGLQFLFEYFSETQRNKGNFPGRFSGRQFSNSRSEMNVSTLELGDSALYLCASSLHAGGNQPQHFGDGTRLSIL.

The chain couples TRBV4-2 to TRBJ2-1. The length of the CDR3 is 13 residues. Germline-derived CDR1 and CDR2 are LGHNA and YNFKEQ. The CDR3: CASSQLKNNEQFF.